The clone carrying this T cell receptor (beta chain) was seen at least ten times. Its cognate antigen is unknown. Full-length variable regions came from constant-region reverse primers plus semi-nested Nested Universal Primer A PCR. TCRdb recomputed calls from the 5' RACE reads with MiXCR, one row per CDR3 protein. There are 35,000 to 55,000 distinct CDR3 sequences in the sample; 22% occur only once, and over 3.5% lies in the top ten. Cells sorted as Tregs were CD4+, CD25+ and CD127-/low. The study, taken as a whole, reports: The larger-cohort validation was restricted to a single TCR beta V-J rearrangement rather than whole repertoires. In terms of TCR gene usage, tumor memory CD4+ T cells clustered together with blood and lymph node memory CD4+ cells, as well as with lymph node naive CD4+ cells.

Source material: Tregs sorted from a lymph node. The sequence came from a female donor with breast cancer.

This CDR3 reads CASSTFLGRKAYNEQFF. DNA of the CDR3: TGTGCCAGCAGTACCTTTCTCGGGAGAAAAGCCTACAATGAGCAGTTCTTC. The gene calls are TRBV28 and TRBJ2-1, with D maybe TRBD2 (6 bases). This CDR3 has 17 residues. The germline V and J ends were trimmed by 5 bases and 2 bases, with 19 bases remaining between them. Germline V lookup: CDR1 MDHEN, CDR2 SYDVKM.